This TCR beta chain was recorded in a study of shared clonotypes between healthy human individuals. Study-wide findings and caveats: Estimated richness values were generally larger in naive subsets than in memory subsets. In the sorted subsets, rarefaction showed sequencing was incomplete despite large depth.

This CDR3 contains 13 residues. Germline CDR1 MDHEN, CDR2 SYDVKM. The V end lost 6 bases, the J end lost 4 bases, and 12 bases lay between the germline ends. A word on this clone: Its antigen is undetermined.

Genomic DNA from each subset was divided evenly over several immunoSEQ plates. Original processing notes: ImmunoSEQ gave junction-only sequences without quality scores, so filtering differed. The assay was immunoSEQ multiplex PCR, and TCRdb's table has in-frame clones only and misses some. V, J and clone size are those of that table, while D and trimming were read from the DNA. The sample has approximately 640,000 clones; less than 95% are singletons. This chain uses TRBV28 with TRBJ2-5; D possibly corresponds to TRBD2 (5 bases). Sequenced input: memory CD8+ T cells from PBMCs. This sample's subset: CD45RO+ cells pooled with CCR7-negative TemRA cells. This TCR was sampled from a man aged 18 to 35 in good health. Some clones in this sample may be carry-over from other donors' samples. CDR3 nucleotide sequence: TGTGCCAGCAGGGCGGGTTTGCGAGAGACCCAGTACTTC. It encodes CASRAGLRETQYF.